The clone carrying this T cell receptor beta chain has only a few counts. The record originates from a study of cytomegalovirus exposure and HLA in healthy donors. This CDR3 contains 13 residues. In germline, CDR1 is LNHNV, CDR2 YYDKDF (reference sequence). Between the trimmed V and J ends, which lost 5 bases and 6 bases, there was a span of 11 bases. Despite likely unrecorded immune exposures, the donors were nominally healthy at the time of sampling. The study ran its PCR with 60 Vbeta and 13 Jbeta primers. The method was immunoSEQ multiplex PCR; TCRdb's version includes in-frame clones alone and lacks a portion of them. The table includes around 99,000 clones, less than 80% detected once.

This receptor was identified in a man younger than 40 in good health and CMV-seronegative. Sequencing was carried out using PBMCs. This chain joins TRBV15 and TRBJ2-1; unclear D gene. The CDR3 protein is CATSPLDPNEQFF. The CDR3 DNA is TGTGCCACCAGCCCCCTAGATCCCAATGAGCAGTTCTTC.